The source of this T cell receptor (beta chain) is a study of metastatic and nonmetastatic thyroid tumors. This clone has a count of ten or more. Via MiXCR, TCRdb re-called the PCR reads. The sample gives about 20,000 clones, around a quarter of which show up once; roughly a sixth is in the top ten. The germline gives CDR1 MNHEY, CDR2 SMNVEV (reference sequence). The CDR3 loop spans 14 amino acids. Trimming stripped 6 bases from V and 4 bases from J, with 12 bases between. Nobody among the patients had been given any treatment before thyroid surgery. This chain uses TRBV27 with TRBJ1-4; D unclear. The sequencing input was tumor tissue. This clonotype was sampled from a female donor with papillary thyroid cancer or a benign thyroid nodule (not recorded which). Some clones in this sample may be carry-over from other donors' samples. The CDR3 sequence is CASRRVFGNEKLFF. CDR3 sequence (DNA): TGTGCCAGCAGGAGGGTGTTTGGTAATGAAAAACTGTTTTTT.